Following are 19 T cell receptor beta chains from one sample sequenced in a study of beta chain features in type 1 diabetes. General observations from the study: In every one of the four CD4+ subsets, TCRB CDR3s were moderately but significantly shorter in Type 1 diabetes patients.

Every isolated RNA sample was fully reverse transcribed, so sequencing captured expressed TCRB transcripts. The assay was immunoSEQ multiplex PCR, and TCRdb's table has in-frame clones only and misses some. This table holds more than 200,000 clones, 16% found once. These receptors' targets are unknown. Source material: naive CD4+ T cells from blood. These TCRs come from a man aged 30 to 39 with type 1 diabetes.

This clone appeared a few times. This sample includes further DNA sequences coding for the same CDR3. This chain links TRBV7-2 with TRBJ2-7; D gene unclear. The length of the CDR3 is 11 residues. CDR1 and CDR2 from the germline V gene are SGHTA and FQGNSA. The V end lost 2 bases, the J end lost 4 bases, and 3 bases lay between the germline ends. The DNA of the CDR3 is TGTGCCAGCAGCTTAACGTACGAGCAGTACTTC. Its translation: CASSLTYEQYF.

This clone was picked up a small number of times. The CDR3 region is CASSPSGTEDYGYTF. The CDR3 DNA sequence: TGTGCCAGCAGCCCTTCCGGGACAGAAGACTATGGCTACACCTTC. This sequence joins TRBV7-9 and TRBJ1-2, with 7 bases fitting TRBD1. The V gene's germline CDR1 is SEHNR and CDR2 FQNEAQ (reference sequence). The V segment lost 5 bases and the J segment 3 bases; nucleotides outside the gene matches: 9. There are 15 residues in the CDR3.

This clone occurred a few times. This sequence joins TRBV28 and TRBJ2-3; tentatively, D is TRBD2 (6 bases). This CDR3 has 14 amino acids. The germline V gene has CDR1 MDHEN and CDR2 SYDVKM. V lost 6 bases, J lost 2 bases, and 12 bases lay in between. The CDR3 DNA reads TGTGCCAGCAGGCGGGGACCGATCACAGATACGCAGTATTTT. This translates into CASRRGPITDTQYF.

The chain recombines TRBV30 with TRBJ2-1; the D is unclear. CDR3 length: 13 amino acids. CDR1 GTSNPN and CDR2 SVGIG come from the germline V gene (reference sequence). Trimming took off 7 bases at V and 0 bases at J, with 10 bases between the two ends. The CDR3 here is CASERDSYNEQFF. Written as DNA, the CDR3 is TGTGCCTCGGAGCGAGACTCCTACAATGAGCAGTTCTTC.

In DNA form, the CDR3 reads TGCAGCGTAGAGGGACTAGCGGACAATGAGCAGTTCTTC. Residues: CSVEGLADNEQFF. This chain uses TRBV29-1 with TRBJ2-1; TRBD2 matches 11 bases. With 6 bases clipped from V and 5 bases from J, the junction kept 3 bases outside the gene matches. Germline assignment: CDR1 SQVTM and CDR2 ANQGSEA. The CDR3 covers 13 residues.

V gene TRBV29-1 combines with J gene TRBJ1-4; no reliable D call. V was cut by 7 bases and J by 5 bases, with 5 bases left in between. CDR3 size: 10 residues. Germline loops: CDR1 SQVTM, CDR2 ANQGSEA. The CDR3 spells CSAVNEKLFF. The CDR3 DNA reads TGCAGCGCCGTAAATGAAAAACTGTTTTTT.

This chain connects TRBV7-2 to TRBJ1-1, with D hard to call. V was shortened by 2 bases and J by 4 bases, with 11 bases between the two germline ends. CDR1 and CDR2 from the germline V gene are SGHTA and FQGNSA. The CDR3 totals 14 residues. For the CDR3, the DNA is TGTGCCAGCAGCTTAACTGGGTCGGGCACTGAAGCTTTCTTT. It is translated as CASSLTGSGTEAFF.

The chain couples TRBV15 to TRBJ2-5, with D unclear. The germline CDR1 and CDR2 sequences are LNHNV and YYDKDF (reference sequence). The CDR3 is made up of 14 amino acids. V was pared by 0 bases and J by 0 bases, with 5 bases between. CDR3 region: CATSREAYQETQYF. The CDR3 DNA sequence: TGTGCCACCAGCAGAGAAGCGTACCAAGAGACCCAGTACTTC.

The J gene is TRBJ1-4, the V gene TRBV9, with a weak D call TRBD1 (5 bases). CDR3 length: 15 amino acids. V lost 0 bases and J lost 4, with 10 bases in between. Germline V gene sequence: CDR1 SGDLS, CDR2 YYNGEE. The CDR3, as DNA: TGTGCCAGCAGCGTAGCCCCCCAGGGTAATGAAAAACTGTTTTTT. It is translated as CASSVAPQGNEKLFF.

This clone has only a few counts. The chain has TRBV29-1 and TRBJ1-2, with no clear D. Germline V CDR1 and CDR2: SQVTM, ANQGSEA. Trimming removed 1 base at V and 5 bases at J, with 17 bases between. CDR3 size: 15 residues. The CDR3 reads CSVEARGGVGYGYTF. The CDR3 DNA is TGCAGCGTTGAAGCTCGGGGAGGCGTTGGGTATGGCTACACCTTC.

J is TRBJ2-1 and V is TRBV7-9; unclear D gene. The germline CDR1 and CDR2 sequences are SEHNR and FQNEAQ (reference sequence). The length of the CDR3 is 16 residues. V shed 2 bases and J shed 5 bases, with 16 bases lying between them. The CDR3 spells CASSLPRIGQDNEQFF. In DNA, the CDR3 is TGTGCCAGCAGCTTACCTCGTATCGGTCAAGACAATGAGCAGTTCTTC.

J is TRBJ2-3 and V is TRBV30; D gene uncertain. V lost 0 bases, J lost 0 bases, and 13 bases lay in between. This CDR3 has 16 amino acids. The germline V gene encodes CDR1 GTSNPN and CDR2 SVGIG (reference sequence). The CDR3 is CAWSVGSQASTDTQYF. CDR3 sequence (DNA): TGTGCCTGGAGTGTCGGCAGTCAAGCTAGCACAGATACGCAGTATTTT.

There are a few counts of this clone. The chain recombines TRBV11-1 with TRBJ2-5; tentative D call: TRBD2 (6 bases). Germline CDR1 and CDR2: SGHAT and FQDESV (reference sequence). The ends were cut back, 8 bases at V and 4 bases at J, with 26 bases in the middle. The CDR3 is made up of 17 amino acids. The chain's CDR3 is CASGTGGHTGMGETQYF. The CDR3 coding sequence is TGTGCCAGCGGTACCGGGGGTCACACCGGGATGGGAGAGACCCAGTACTTC.

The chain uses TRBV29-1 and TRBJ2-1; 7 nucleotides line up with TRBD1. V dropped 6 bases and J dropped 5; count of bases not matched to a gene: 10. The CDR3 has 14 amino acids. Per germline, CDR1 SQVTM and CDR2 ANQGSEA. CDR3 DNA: TGCAGCGTCCTAAGACAGGGTAGCCACAATGAGCAGTTCTTC. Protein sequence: CSVLRQGSHNEQFF.

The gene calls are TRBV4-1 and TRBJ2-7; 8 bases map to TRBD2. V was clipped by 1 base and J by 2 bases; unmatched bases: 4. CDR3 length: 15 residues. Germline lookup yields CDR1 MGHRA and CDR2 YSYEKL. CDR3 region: CASSQVGTRTYEQYF. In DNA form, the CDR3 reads TGCGCCAGCAGCCAAGTGGGGACTAGGACCTACGAGCAGTACTTC.

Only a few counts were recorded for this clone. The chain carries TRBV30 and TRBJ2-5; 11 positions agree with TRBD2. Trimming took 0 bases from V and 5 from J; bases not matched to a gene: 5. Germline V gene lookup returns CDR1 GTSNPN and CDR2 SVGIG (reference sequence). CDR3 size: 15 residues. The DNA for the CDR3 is TGTGCCTGGAGTGTGGGGACTAGCGGCGGGGAGACCCAGTACTTC. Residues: CAWSVGTSGGETQYF.

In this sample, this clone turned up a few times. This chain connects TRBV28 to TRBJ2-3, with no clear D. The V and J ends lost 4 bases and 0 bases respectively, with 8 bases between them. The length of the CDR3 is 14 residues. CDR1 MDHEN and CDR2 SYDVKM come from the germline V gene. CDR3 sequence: CASSSPTSTDTQYF. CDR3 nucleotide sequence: TGTGCCAGCAGTTCCCCTACTAGCACAGATACGCAGTATTTT.

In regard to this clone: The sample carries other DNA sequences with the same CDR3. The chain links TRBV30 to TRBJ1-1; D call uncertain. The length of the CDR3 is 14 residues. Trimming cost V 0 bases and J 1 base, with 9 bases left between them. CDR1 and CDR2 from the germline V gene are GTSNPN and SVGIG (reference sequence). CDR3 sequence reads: CAWSVLGSNTEAFF. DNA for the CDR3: TGTGCCTGGAGTGTACTGGGGTCGAACACTGAAGCTTTCTTT.

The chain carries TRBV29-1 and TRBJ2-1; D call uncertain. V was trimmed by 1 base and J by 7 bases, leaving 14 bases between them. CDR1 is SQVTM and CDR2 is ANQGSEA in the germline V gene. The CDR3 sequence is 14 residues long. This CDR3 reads CSVEGTFATNEQFF. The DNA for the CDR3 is TGCAGCGTTGAAGGAACGTTCGCGACTAATGAGCAGTTCTTC.